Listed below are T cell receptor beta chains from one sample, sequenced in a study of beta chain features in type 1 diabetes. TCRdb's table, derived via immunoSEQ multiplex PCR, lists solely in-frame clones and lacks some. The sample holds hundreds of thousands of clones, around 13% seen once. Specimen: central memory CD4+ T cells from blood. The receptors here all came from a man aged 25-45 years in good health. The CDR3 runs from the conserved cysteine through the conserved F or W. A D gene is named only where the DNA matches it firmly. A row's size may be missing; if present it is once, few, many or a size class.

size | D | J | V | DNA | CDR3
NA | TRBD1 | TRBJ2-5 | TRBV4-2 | TGTGCCAGCAGCCCGGGACAGAAGCAAGAGACCCAGTACTTC | CASSPGQKQETQYF
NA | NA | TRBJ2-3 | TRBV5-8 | TGTGCCAGCAGCTTTGAGGCTAGCCGCGATACGCAGTATTTT | CASSFEASRDTQYF
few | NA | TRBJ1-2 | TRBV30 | TGTGCCTTGCGAGTGGGGAATGAATATGGCTACACCTTC | CALRVGNEYGYTF
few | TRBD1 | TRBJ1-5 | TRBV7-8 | TGTGCCAGCAGCCTGGCCCGGGACAGGGGCGGACAGCCCCAGCATTTT | CASSLARDRGGQPQHF
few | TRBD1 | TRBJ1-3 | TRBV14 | TGTGCCAGCAAGACAGGGGCTGGAAACACCATATATTTT | CASKTGAGNTIYF
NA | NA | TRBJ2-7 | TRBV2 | TGTGCCAGCAGTTTCGGATATCCACCCTACGAGCAGTACTTC | CASSFGYPPYEQYF
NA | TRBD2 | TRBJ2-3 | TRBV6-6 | TGTGCCAGCAGTTACGGGCGGGGGGGCACAGATACGCAGTATTTT | CASSYGRGGTDTQYF
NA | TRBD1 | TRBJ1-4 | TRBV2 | TGTGCCAGCAAAATTCGGACAGGGAGTGGTGAGAAACTGTTTTTT | CASKIRTGSGEKLFF
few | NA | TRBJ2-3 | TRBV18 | TGTGCCAGCTCACCGAATGGCGGGGCGGCAGATACGCAGTATTTT | CASSPNGGAADTQYF
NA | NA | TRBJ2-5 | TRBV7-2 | TGTGCCAGCAGCTGGACGGAGACCCAGTACTTC | CASSWTETQYF
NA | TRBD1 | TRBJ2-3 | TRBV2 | TGTGCCAGCAGCCTCGACAGGGGGAGCACAGATACGCAGTATTTT | CASSLDRGSTDTQYF
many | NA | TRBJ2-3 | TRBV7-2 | TGTGCCAGCAGCTTAGCGAGACTAGCAGATACGCAGTATTTT | CASSLARLADTQYF
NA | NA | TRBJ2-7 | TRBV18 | TGTGCCAGCTCACCTCCGGGGGAACTGGTGGGAGAGCAGTACTTC | CASSPPGELVGEQYF
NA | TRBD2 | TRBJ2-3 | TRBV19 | TGTGCCAGTAGTGCTAGCGGCCCCGGGGATACGCAGTATTTT | CASSASGPGDTQYF
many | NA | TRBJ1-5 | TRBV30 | TGTGCCTGGAGTGACCAGGGATTGGGACAGCCCCAGCATTTT | CAWSDQGLGQPQHF
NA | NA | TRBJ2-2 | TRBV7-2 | TGTGCCAGCAGCTTAGGGAGCAGACCAAACACCGGGGAGCTGTTTTTT | CASSLGSRPNTGELFF
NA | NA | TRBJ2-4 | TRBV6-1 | TGTGCCAGCAGTGAAGCGGGGCTAGCCAAAAACATTCAGTACTTC | CASSEAGLAKNIQYF
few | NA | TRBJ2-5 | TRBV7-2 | TGTGCCAGCAGCTGGGAGACCCAGTACTTC | CASSWETQYF
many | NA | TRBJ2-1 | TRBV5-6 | TGTGCCAGCAGCGTCTACAATGAGCAGTTCTTC | CASSVYNEQFF
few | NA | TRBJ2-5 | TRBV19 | TGTGCCAGTAGTATGCTCGGGGAGACCCAGTACTTC | CASSMLGETQYF